This T cell receptor (beta chain) derives from a study of blood T cell repertoires in COVID-19. The overall study: Samples came from the United States, Italy and Spain, spanning acute and convalescent COVID-19. T cells, B-cell-depleted T cells, or PBMCs supplied cDNA or gDNA.

Original processing notes: Counts of nucleated cells, estimated from reference gene primer amplification, were obtained. Profiled with immunoSEQ multiplex PCR; TCRdb holds only in-frame clones, not every one. The DNA gave D and trimming, while V, J and clone size come from that table. The sample has about 140,000 clones, approximately 80% seen once. This CDR3 has 11 residues. Germline values: CDR1 SQVTM, CDR2 ANQGSEA. The table lists this clone with a count of one. One junction end does not reproduce the germline sequence, and a read error may be involved. Cohorts were based on clinical histories the participants reported.

What was sequenced was PBMCs or T cells enriched from blood (not recorded which). V gene TRBV29-1 combines with J gene TRBJ1-1; D perhaps matches TRBD1 (6 bases). This TCR was sampled from a man in his 70s who had been exposed to COVID-19. CDR3 sequence: CLAGQNTEAFF. Here the CDR3 DNA reads TGTCTAGCGGGACAAAACACTGAAGCTTTCTTT.